This T cell receptor beta chain was identified in a study of T cells after yellow fever vaccination. General study findings and limits: Contamination of FACS-sorted repertoires by abundant clonotypes from the bulk population could occur. The secondary T-cell response peaked on day 5, not day 15, but was weaker.

On this clonotype: The antigen remains unidentified.

TCRdb ran MiXCR on the 5' RACE reads and lists one entry per CDR3 protein. The data show some 400,000 distinct CDR3 sequences, approximately 18% seen once. This CDR3 has 15 residues. Germline CDR1 is MGHRA and CDR2 is YSYEKL. Trimming took 1 base from V and 5 from J, leaving 12 bases between them. The chain combines TRBV4-1 with TRBJ2-1; D is undetermined. The source of this sequence is a man between 18 and 35 years old who received the YFV17D yellow fever vaccine. The sequencing used PBMCs, collected before the yellow fever booster vaccination. CDR3 sequence: CASSQGPGRDNEQFF. In DNA, the CDR3 is TGCGCCAGCAGCCAAGGGCCGGGCCGAGACAATGAGCAGTTCTTC.